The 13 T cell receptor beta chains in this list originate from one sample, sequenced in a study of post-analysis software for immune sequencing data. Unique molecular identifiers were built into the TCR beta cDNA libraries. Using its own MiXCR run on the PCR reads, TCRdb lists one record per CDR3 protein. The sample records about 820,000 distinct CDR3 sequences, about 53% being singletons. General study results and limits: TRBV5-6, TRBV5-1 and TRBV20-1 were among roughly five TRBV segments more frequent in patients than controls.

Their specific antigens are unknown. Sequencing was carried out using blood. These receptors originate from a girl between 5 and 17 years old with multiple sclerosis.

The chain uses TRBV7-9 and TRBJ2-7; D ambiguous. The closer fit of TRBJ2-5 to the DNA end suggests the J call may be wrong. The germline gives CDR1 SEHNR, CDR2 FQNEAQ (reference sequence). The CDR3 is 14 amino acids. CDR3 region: CASSAPSVGETQYF. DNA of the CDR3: TGTGCCAGCAGCGCACCCTCAGTGGGGGAGACCCAGTACTTC.

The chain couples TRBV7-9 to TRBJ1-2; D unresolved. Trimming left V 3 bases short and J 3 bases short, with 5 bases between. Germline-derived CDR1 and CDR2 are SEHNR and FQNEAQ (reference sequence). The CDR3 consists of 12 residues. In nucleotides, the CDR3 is TGTGCCAGCAGCTTTGGGGACTATGGCTACACCTTC. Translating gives CASSFGDYGYTF. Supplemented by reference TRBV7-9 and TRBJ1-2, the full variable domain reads DTGVSQNPRHKITKRGQNVTFRCDPISEHNRLYWYRQTLGQGPEFLTYFQNEAQLEKSRLLSDRFSAERPKGSFSTLEIQRTEQGDSAMYLCASSFGDYGYTFGSGTRLTVV.

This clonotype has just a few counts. The DNA of the CDR3 is TGTGCCAGCAGTGACCGGGGACAGGCAGGGGCATATGGCTACACCTTC. It specifies CASSDRGQAGAYGYTF. This chain links TRBV6-1 with TRBJ1-2; 8 bases agree with TRBD1. Germline CDR1 reads MNHNS; CDR2 reads SASEGT. The CDR3 is made up of 16 amino acids. V lost 3 bases, J lost 5 bases, and 11 bases stayed unmatched.

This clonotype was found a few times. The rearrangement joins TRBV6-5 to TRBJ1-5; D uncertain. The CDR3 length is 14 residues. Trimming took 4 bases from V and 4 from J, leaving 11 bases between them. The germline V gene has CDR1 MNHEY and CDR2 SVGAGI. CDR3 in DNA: TGTGCCAGCAGTTGGGTCCCTACAAATCAGCCCCAGCATTTT. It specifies CASSWVPTNQPQHF.

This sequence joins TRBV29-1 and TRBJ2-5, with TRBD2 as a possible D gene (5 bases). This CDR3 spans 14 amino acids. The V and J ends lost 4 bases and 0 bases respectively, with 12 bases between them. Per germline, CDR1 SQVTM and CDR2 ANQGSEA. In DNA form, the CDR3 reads TGCAGCGTTGTCTGGAGGACGTACCAAGAGACCCAGTACTTC. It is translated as CSVVWRTYQETQYF.

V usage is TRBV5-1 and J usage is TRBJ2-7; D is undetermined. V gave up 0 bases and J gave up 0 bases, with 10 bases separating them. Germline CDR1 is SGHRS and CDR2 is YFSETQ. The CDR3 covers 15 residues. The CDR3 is CASSLDAIGSYEQYF. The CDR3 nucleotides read TGCGCCAGCAGCTTGGATGCAATCGGCTCCTACGAGCAGTACTTC.

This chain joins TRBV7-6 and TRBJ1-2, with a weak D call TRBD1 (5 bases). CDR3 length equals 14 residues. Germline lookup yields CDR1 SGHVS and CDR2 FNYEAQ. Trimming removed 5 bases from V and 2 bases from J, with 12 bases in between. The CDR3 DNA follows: TGTGCCAGCAGCCCGCAGGGATCCAACTATGGCTACACCTTC. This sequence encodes CASSPQGSNYGYTF.

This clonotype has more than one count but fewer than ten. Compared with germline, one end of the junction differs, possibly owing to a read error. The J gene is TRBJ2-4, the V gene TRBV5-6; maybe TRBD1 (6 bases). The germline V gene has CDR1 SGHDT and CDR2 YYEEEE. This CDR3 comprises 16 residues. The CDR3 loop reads CASSFASSGASYEQYF. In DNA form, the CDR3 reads TGTGCCAGCAGCTTCGCCTCTTCAGGGGCCAGCTACGAGCAGTACTTT.

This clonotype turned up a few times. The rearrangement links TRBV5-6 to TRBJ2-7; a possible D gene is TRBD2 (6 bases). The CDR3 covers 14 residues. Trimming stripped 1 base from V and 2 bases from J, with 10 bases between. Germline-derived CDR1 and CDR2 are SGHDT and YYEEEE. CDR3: CASSLQAGPYEQYF. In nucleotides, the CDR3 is TGTGCCAGCAGCTTGCAAGCGGGCCCCTACGAGCAGTACTTC.

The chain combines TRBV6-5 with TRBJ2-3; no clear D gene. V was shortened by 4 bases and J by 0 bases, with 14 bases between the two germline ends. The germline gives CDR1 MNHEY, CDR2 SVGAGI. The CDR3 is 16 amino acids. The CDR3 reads CASSFRTFGSTDTQYF. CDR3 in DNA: TGTGCCAGCAGTTTTCGAACTTTTGGCAGCACAGATACGCAGTATTTT.

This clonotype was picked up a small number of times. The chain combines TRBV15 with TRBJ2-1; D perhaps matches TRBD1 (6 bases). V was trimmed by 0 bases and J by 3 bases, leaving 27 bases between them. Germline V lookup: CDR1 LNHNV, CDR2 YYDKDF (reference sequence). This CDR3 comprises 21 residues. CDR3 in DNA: TGTGCCACCAGCAGAGAATTAGTCGTAGGAATAGAGGGACAATACTACAATGAGCAGTTCTTC. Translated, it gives CATSRELVVGIEGQYYNEQFF.

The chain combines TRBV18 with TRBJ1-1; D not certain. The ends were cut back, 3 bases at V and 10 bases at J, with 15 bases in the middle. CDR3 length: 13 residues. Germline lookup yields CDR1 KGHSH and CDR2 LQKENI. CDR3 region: CASSPTQGAGAFF. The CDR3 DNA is TGTGCCAGCTCACCGACCCAAGGTGCGGGAGCTTTCTTT.

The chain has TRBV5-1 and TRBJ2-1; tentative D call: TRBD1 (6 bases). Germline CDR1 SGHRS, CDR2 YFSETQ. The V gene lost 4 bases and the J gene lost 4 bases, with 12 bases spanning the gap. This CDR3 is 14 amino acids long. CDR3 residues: CASSERGQYNEQFF. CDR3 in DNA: TGCGCCAGCAGCGAAAGGGGACAATACAATGAGCAGTTCTTC.